This T cell receptor (beta chain) was recorded in a study of blood T cells in healthy people across ages (dated by TCRdb to 2015 to 2017). Some background on the complete study: Template switching captured roughly one uniquely barcoded TCR beta cDNA molecule per two T cells in model experiments. Donors of different ages were randomly distributed across sequencing lanes to avoid experimental bias. Donors were grouped into four age groups: young (average 16 years), middle-aged (39), aged (around 56) and long-lived (about 82). To track age-related changes in TCR beta repertoire diversity, the study relied on deep sequencing normalized with unique cDNA molecular identifiers. Two additional independent replicas of 1 million unique cDNA reads from the same blood draw were analyzed for two donors (one aged 18 to 30 and one aged 80 or older). Findings and caveats that apply to the study as a whole: Estimates of total diversity based on one million sequenced T cells were considered lower bounds and underestimates. The long-lived group showed more naive CD4+ T cells, fewer expanded clones and increased TCR diversity than the aged group, suggesting age selection. The percentage of naive T cells measured by flow cytometry correlated strongly with observed TCR beta diversity. Bulk unsorted PBMC profiling prevented conclusive comparison of naive and antigen-experienced compartments. Donor CMV infection status was unknown, potentially confounding age-related changes in expanded clonotypes. As age increased, observed TCR beta diversity per million T cells dropped in a roughly linear way, and a significant reduction was already evident by age about 36.

Turning to this clonotype: The antigen it recognizes is unknown. Per-base qualities were not stored, and no clone one base away is much larger.

Donors were a few dozen systemically healthy Caucasian individuals from Russia aged roughly 6 to 90 years. Each donor gave about 10 milliliters of peripheral blood, drawn into EDTA-treated Vacutainer tubes. Ficoll-Paque density-gradient centrifugation was used to isolate PBMCs, with at least 7 million per sample. Total RNA, at least 6 micrograms per sample, was extracted from PBMCs with Trizol reagent. For every donor, an aliquot of PBMCs went through flow cytometry to measure the percentages of naive CD45RAhigh/CD27high T cells. V and J lose 0 bases and 0 bases, and a span of 7 bases separates them. From a lookup of the germline V gene, CDR1 and CDR2 are SGHRS and YFSETQ. The CDR3 starts with the cysteine, ends with the phenylalanine, and has 16 residues. Left in the record is the CDR3 DNA by itself, 48 bases read in frame from the first base. Libraries were constructed by 5' RACE. The sequencer was an Illumina HiSeq 2500. The second PCR ran for about 7 to 11 cycles and used a J-beta primer mix along with a sample-barcoded 5' primer. Each TCR beta cDNA molecule received a unique molecular identifier from a template-switch 5' adaptor carrying 12 random nucleotides. At least 2.5 million CDR3-containing paired-end reads were obtained from each sample. First-strand cDNA synthesis was performed from all RNA using the Mint cDNA synthesis kit, with priming by a TRBC-specific oligonucleotide. Following uracil-DNA glycosylase treatment, all cDNA underwent a first 18-cycle PCR with the universal primers M1SS and BC2_uni_R. From the authors' description of their analysis: For normalization, 1 million high-quality reads, each with a distinct molecular identifier, were randomly selected from each sample. Instead of being binned into consensus sequences, reads with shared molecular identifiers were discarded. MiTCR, set to a Q25 quality threshold and the strictest error-elimination algorithm, was used for CDR3 identification, clonotype clustering and error correction. A nonparametric unseen species model with Euler transformation was used to estimate lower-bound total TCR beta diversity. TCRdb reran the public reads through fastp at Q25 and MiXCR, keeping productive beta chains. A single entry per CDR3 protein holds the most common genes and DNA from its merged rows. The V and J calls here are based on TCRdb, not the publication. The sample data list 1.4 million to 1.5 million distinct CDR3 sequences, and about 40% of these were observed just once. The leading ten clones occupy 7% to 9% of the sample.

Sequencing input: blood. This clonotype was sampled from a woman aged 18 to 35 in good health. The sequence links TRBV5-1 to TRBJ1-6; no D gene call is confident. The CDR3 loop reads CASSLDGSSYNSPLHF. The DNA is TGCGCCAGCAGCTTGGACGGAAGCTCCTATAATTCACCCCTCCACTTT.